The 30 T cell receptor beta chains below were found in one sample sequenced in a study of shared clonotypes between healthy human individuals. TCRdb keeps only in-frame clones here, not all; method: immunoSEQ multiplex PCR. The table lists about 1.5 million clones, more than 95% of them singletons. The material sequenced was naive CD4+ T cells sorted from blood. Subset: CD45RA+ positively selected. The receptors originated from a man younger than 40 in good health.

This rearrangement joins TRBV11-2 to TRBJ2-7; 7 bases match TRBD1. Trimming at V came to 5 bases and at J to 6 bases, leaving 7 bases not matched to a gene. In germline, CDR1 is SGHAT, CDR2 FQNNGV. The CDR3 totals 13 residues. This CDR3 is CASSQQGLSEQYF. The CDR3 coding sequence is TGTGCCAGCAGCCAACAGGGGCTAAGCGAGCAGTACTTC.

The V call is TRBV10-3, the J call TRBJ2-3; unclear D gene. Germline values: CDR1 ENHRY, CDR2 SYGVKD. With 3 bases removed from V and 0 bases from J, the gap between germline ends came to 7 bases. The CDR3 spans 14 residues. As DNA, the CDR3 is TGTGCCATCAGTGAATTACGTAGCACAGATACGCAGTATTTT. It translates to CAISELRSTDTQYF.

V is TRBV28 and J is TRBJ2-2; unclear D gene. Per germline, CDR1 MDHEN and CDR2 SYDVKM. This CDR3 is built from 15 residues. The V and J ends lost 5 bases and 5 bases respectively, with 15 bases between them. The CDR3 region is CASSLGGWRTGELFF. CDR3 DNA: TGTGCCAGCAGTCTCGGTGGATGGAGAACCGGGGAGCTGTTTTTT.

The chain is built from TRBV5-1 and TRBJ2-5, with 11 nucleotides matching TRBD1. Looked up from germline, CDR1 is SGHRS and CDR2 is YFSETQ. Trimming cost V 4 bases and J 3 bases; bases outside gene matches: 8. The CDR3 consists of 16 residues. CDR3 DNA sequence: TGCGCCAGCAGCCTAACCCCGGGACAGGGGGAAGAGACCCAGTACTTC. This gives the protein CASSLTPGQGEETQYF.

With respect to this clone: Within the sample, other DNA sequences also encode this same CDR3. The chain is built from TRBV18 and TRBJ2-3; a weak D match, TRBD1 (5 bases). This CDR3 has 14 residues. V dropped 3 bases and J dropped 2 bases, with 9 bases sitting between them. Germline assignment: CDR1 KGHSH and CDR2 LQKENI. CDR3 amino acids: CASSPLDTTDTQYF. The CDR3 nucleotides read TGTGCCAGCTCACCCCTGGACACCACAGATACGCAGTATTTT. Full variable domain (rest looked up from reference TRBV18 and TRBJ2-3): NAGVMQNPRHLVRRRGQEARLRCSPMKGHSHVYWYRQLPEEGLKFMVYLQKENIIDESGMPKERFSAEFPKEGPSILRIQQVVRGDSAAYFCASSPLDTTDTQYFGPGTRLTVL.

This clone appeared once. The gene calls are TRBV4-3 and TRBJ2-2; TRBD2 matches at 13 bases. Unmatched junction bases numbered 7, after V lost 4 bases and J lost 2 bases. Germline assignment: CDR1 LGHNA and CDR2 YSLEER. This CDR3 region has 18 residues. The CDR3 DNA reads TGCGCCAGCAGCCTGTCGGGACTAGCGGGGACTAACACCGGGGAGCTGTTTTTT. This encodes CASSLSGLAGTNTGELFF.

V is TRBV5-5 and J is TRBJ2-3; TRBD1 might be the D (5 bases). Germline values: CDR1 SGHKS, CDR2 YYEKEE (reference sequence). The CDR3 length is 13 residues. V lost 1 base to trimming and J lost 6 bases, with 9 bases between them. CDR3 amino acids: CASSLSGLDTQYF. For the CDR3, the DNA is TGTGCCAGCAGCTTGTCAGGGCTGGATACGCAGTATTTT. The full variable domain, in which reference TRBV5-5 and TRBJ2-3 provide the parts outside the CDR3, is DAGVTQSPTHLIKTRGQQVTLRCSPISGHKSVSWYQQVLGQGPQFIFQYYEKEERGRGNFPDRFSARQFPNYSSELNVNALLLGDSALYLCASSLSGLDTQYFGPGTRLTVL.

The chain joins TRBV27 to TRBJ1-5; D is uncertain. CDR3 length: 15 residues. The germline CDR1 and CDR2 sequences are MNHEY and SMNVEV (reference sequence). V lost 0 bases and J 5 bases, leaving 11 bases between the germline ends. CDR3 amino acids: CASSLSYSRDQPQHF. The CDR3, as DNA: TGTGCCAGCAGTTTATCGTATTCCAGAGATCAGCCCCAGCATTTT.

The sample holds one count of this clone. The rearrangement links TRBV19 to TRBJ2-1, with D possibly called TRBD1 or TRBD2 (5 bases each). This CDR3 contains 15 residues. Germline lookup yields CDR1 LNHDA and CDR2 SQIVND (reference sequence). The ends were cut back, 3 bases at V and 4 bases at J, with 13 bases in the middle. CDR3 DNA: TGTGCCAGTAGTATTTCTGGGGGTCCTTACAATGAGCAGTTCTTC. Its translation is CASSISGGPYNEQFF.

This clone was seen a few times. The V and J genes are TRBV7-6 and TRBJ1-2; D is unresolved. Germline CDR1 SGHVS, CDR2 FNYEAQ. V lost 3 bases, J lost 6 bases, and 11 bases lay in between. This CDR3 comprises 13 residues. CDR3 coding DNA: TGTGCCAGCAGCTTGGGCTATGGGGATGGCTACACCTTC. Protein sequence: CASSLGYGDGYTF.

About this clone: Other DNA sequences from this sample encode an identical CDR3 as well. The chain carries TRBV5-1 and TRBJ2-5, with 8 bases fitting TRBD2. The V and J ends lost 2 bases and 3 bases, in that order; junction bases with no gene match: 6. From germline, CDR1 is SGHRS and CDR2 YFSETQ. This CDR3 spans 15 amino acids. CDR3 residues: CASSLAGTREETQYF. In DNA form, the CDR3 reads TGCGCCAGCAGCTTAGCCGGGACTAGGGAAGAGACCCAGTACTTC. Based on the CDR3 plus reference TRBV5-1 and TRBJ2-5, the full variable domain is KAGVTQTPRYLIKTRGQQVTLSCSPISGHRSVSWYQQTPGQGLQFLFEYFSETQRNKGNFPGRFSGRQFSNSRSEMNVSTLELGDSALYLCASSLAGTREETQYFGPGTRLLVL.

The V call is TRBV28, the J call TRBJ2-3; no clear D gene. Germline V gene data show CDR1 as MDHEN and CDR2 as SYDVKM. This CDR3 region has 12 residues. The V end lost 7 bases, the J end lost 0 bases, and 5 bases lay between the germline ends. CDR3 coding DNA: TGTGCCAGCAAAGCTAGCACAGATACGCAGTATTTT. The encoded protein is CASKASTDTQYF.

V and J are TRBV28 and TRBJ1-1; D may be TRBD1 (5 bases). The CDR3 contains 18 residues. V lost 4 bases and J 2 bases, leaving 23 bases between the germline ends. Germline CDR1 MDHEN, CDR2 SYDVKM. CDR3 nucleotide sequence: TGTGCCAGCAGTTCTCATCCCTCCCGCCGGGGGTATAACACTGAAGCTTTCTTT. It yields the protein CASSSHPSRRGYNTEAFF. The complete variable domain, with remaining parts taken from reference TRBV28 and TRBJ1-1, reads DVKVTQSSRYLVKRTGEKVFLECVQDMDHENMFWYRQDPGLGLRLIYFSYDVKMKEKGDIPEGYSVSREKKERFSLILESASTNQTSMYLCASSSHPSRRGYNTEAFFGQGTRLTVV.

The chain employs TRBV11-2 and TRBJ2-1; 8 nucleotides match TRBD2. V trimming: 1 base; J trimming: 5 bases; junction bases outside the gene matches: 10. The CDR3 consists of 17 residues. CDR1 and CDR2 from the germline V gene are SGHAT and FQNNGV. The CDR3 DNA follows: TGTGCCAGCAGCTTAGGCCAGCGGGAGATGTTCAACAATGAGCAGTTCTTC. Amino acids: CASSLGQREMFNNEQFF.

The chain links TRBV18 to TRBJ2-7; D is possibly TRBD1 (7 bases). The ends were cut back, 1 base at V and 0 bases at J, with 13 bases in the middle. CDR3 length equals 16 residues. Looked up from germline, CDR1 is KGHSH and CDR2 is LQKENI. CDR3 sequence reads: CASSPLPGGSSYEQYF. The DNA of the CDR3 is TGTGCCAGCTCACCACTTCCAGGGGGGAGCTCCTACGAGCAGTACTTC.

J is TRBJ2-2 and V is TRBV5-1; D unresolved. Trimming removed 1 base from V and 5 bases from J, with 12 bases in between. CDR1 and CDR2 from the germline V gene are SGHRS and YFSETQ. The CDR3 length is 15 residues. The CDR3 DNA reads as TGCGCCAGCAGCTTGAGTCTACTTTTAACCGGGGAGCTGTTTTTT. Translating it yields CASSLSLLLTGELFF.

The rearrangement links TRBV19 to TRBJ2-1, with 9 bases identical to TRBD1. The CDR3 is 16 residues long. With 6 bases clipped from V and 4 bases from J, the junction kept 10 bases outside the gene matches. CDR1 LNHDA and CDR2 SQIVND come from the germline V gene (reference sequence). CDR3 in amino acids: CASSLITGGAYNEQFF. In nucleotides, the CDR3 is TGTGCCAGTAGCCTGATAACAGGGGGCGCGTACAATGAGCAGTTCTTC.

The chain uses TRBV14 and TRBJ2-7; no definite D call. Trimming removed 4 bases at V and 8 bases at J, with 18 bases between. Germline V gene lookup returns CDR1 SGHDN and CDR2 FVKESK. The CDR3 is 14 amino acids. The CDR3 loop is CASSPEHARSKQYF. In nucleotides, the CDR3 is TGTGCCAGCAGCCCTGAGCATGCCAGAAGTAAGCAGTACTTC.

The rearrangement joins TRBV13 to TRBJ1-2; 8 nucleotides line up with TRBD1. This CDR3 contains 17 residues. V trimming: 5 bases; J trimming: 5 bases; junction bases outside the gene matches: 16. Germline CDR1 is PRHDT and CDR2 is FYEKMQ (reference sequence). The CDR3 loop is CASSPRGQGVLVYGYTF. In DNA form, the CDR3 reads TGTGCCAGCAGCCCCAGGGGGCAGGGCGTTTTAGTTTATGGCTACACCTTC.

The V call is TRBV7-2, the J call TRBJ2-2, with 8 bases aligning to TRBD2. CDR1 and CDR2 from the germline V gene are SGHTA and FQGNSA. With 7 bases clipped from V and 0 bases from J, the junction kept 4 bases outside the gene matches. The CDR3 loop spans 15 amino acids. CDR3 DNA: TGTGCCAGCACCCCGGGACTAGCGAACACCGGGGAGCTGTTTTTT. Translating it yields CASTPGLANTGELFF.

The chain couples TRBV7-2 to TRBJ2-3, with 7 bases that match TRBD1. There are 14 residues in the CDR3. The V segment lost 4 bases and the J segment 5 bases; nucleotides outside the gene matches: 6. Germline CDR1 is SGHTA and CDR2 is FQGNSA. The CDR3 loop reads CASSSRQGLDTQYF. CDR3 DNA: TGTGCCAGCAGCTCTAGACAGGGTTTAGATACGCAGTATTTT.

This chain uses TRBV9 with TRBJ2-5, with a tentative D call TRBD1 (5 bases). The CDR3 is 15 amino acids. V shed 4 bases and J shed 5 bases, with 18 bases lying between them. Germline V gives CDR1 SGDLS, CDR2 YYNGEE. CDR3 protein: CASSRGHEAVETQYF. CDR3 nucleotides: TGTGCCAGCAGCAGAGGACACGAGGCGGTGGAGACCCAGTACTTC.

V is TRBV4-3 and J is TRBJ2-7; tentative D call: TRBD1 (5 bases). CDR3 size: 14 residues. The germline gives CDR1 LGHNA, CDR2 YSLEER. V lost 0 bases to trimming and J lost 7 bases, with 13 bases between them. The CDR3 DNA follows: TGCGCCAGCAGCCAAGATCTGGGGCTAGTAGAGCAGTACTTC. Translation: CASSQDLGLVEQYF.

The gene calls are TRBV18 and TRBJ2-5; D is ambiguous. V was pared by 4 bases and J by 1 base, with 10 bases between. Germline V lookup: CDR1 KGHSH, CDR2 LQKENI. The CDR3 is 14 residues long. CDR3 bases: TGTGCCAGCTCACTACAGAGTTTCCAAGAGACCCAGTACTTC. As protein: CASSLQSFQETQYF.

As to this clone: Other DNA sequences within the sample encode an identical CDR3. This sequence joins TRBV5-1 and TRBJ1-1; perhaps TRBD1 as D (5 bases). This CDR3 contains 14 residues. Germline V lookup: CDR1 SGHRS, CDR2 YFSETQ. Trimming removed 2 bases from V and 1 base from J, with 9 bases in between. CDR3 bases: TGCGCCAGCAGCTTAGACACAGGGAACACTGAAGCTTTCTTT. It translates to CASSLDTGNTEAFF.

The CDR3 coding sequence is TGTGCCAGCAGCTTACTCCCGCCGGGCCCGGCGGTTGAAAAACTGTTTTTT. Translating it yields CASSLLPPGPAVEKLFF. The chain has TRBV7-6 and TRBJ1-4; D call uncertain. The CDR3 covers 17 residues. Trimming left V 2 bases short and J 7 bases short, with 20 bases between. CDR1 is SGHVS and CDR2 is FNYEAQ in the germline V gene.

The chain uses TRBV4-1 and TRBJ1-4; 8 bases map to TRBD1. In germline, CDR1 is MGHRA, CDR2 YSYEKL. The trim removed 4 bases at V and 5 bases at J, leaving 9 bases unmatched. The CDR3 consists of 16 residues. The CDR3 region is CASSRLTGVGNEKLFF. The CDR3 nucleotides read TGCGCCAGCAGCCGCCTGACAGGGGTGGGGAATGAAAAACTGTTTTTT.

The chain carries TRBV5-4 and TRBJ2-2; unclear D gene. This CDR3 has 14 residues. The germline CDR1 and CDR2 sequences are SGHNT and YYREEE (reference sequence). Trimming took 0 bases from V and 2 from J, leaving 5 bases between them. CDR3 amino acids: CASSLAPNTGELFF. DNA of the CDR3: TGTGCCAGCAGCTTGGCCCCTAACACCGGGGAGCTGTTTTTT.

This clone was picked up a small number of times. This chain connects TRBV5-1 to TRBJ2-2; D unclear. The CDR3 totals 13 residues. Germline assignment: CDR1 SGHRS and CDR2 YFSETQ. The V end was cut by 3 bases, the J end by 7 bases, with 10 bases between. The CDR3 is CASSSLWVGELFF. CDR3 DNA: TGCGCCAGCAGCTCGTTGTGGGTCGGGGAGCTGTTTTTT.

The chain joins TRBV5-1 to TRBJ1-1; a weak D match, TRBD1 (5 bases). The CDR3 has 14 amino acids. Germline-derived CDR1 and CDR2 are SGHRS and YFSETQ. The V end lost 4 bases, the J end lost 8 bases, and 18 bases lay between the germline ends. CDR3 in DNA: TGCGCCAGCAGCCTGGAACCGGGACGGCAGGAAGCTTTCTTT. This sequence encodes CASSLEPGRQEAFF.